What follows is one T cell receptor beta chain and its context. This clone is a singleton in its sample. The antigen this receptor binds is unknown. One base away there is no much larger clone; base qualities are not given. The entry originates in a study of PD-1 and CTLA-4 blockade in melanoma (dated by TCRdb to the early 2020s). Concerning the study at large: In patients with melanoma, the study measured the effects of PD-1 blockade versus CTLA-4 blockade on the melanoma-reactive CD8 T cell response.

The method behind the library was the immunoSEQ multiplex PCR assay. TCRdb mirrors the immuneACCESS table, restricted to in-frame sequences. Some clones are absent from its copies; in checked studies, under half trace to an unresolved V gene, and the reason for the others is unknown. The sample table lists almost 30,000 clones, about 89% of them with a count of one. Clones ranked in the top ten supply 7.5% to 10% of the sample. V and J are trimmed by 5 bases and 2 bases, and the gene matches miss 5 bases of the junction. The CDR3, cysteine through phenylalanine, is 16 amino acids long. Only the CDR3 portion is preserved as DNA: 48 bases, with reading frame beginning at the first base. Taken from the germline V gene (reference sequence), the CDR1 and CDR2 loops are LGHDT and YNNKEL.

The sequence derives from a human donor with melanoma. This material consisted of CD8+ T cells from peripheral blood, taken before anti-PD-1 treatment. The chain was built from TRBV3-1 (or the pseudogene TRBV3-2) and TRBJ2-6, with TRBD2 matching 8 junction bases. At the DNA level, the sequence is TGTGCCAGCAGCTCCCCGGGGGGGGCTGGGGCCAACGTCCTGACTTTC. Its amino acids are CASSSPGGAGANVLTF.